These 32 T cell receptor beta chains share one sample of origin, sequenced in a study of blood T cell repertoires in COVID-19 (dated by TCRdb to 2020 to 2022). The receptor library was made with the immunoSEQ multiplex PCR assay. Imported from immuneACCESS, the table was reduced by TCRdb to in-frame sequences with V and J called. These copies leave out some clones; in studies compared against another copy, an unresolved V gene accounts for under half, and the cause of the remainder is not known. This sample comprises around 100,000 clones, roughly 87% of them detected only once. The ten largest make up approximately 7% of the sample. The specimen sequenced was peripheral blood. These receptors were obtained from a man aged 25 to 45 in a cohort sampled during active COVID-19.

This clone showed up just a few times. J is TRBJ2-1 and V is TRBV18; 9 nucleotides agree with TRBD2. Germline CDR1 is KGHSH and CDR2 is LQKENI. This CDR3 contains 16 residues. V shed 0 bases, J shed 9 bases, and the junction held 9 bases outside the gene matches. CDR3 sequence (DNA): TGTGCCAGCTCACCACCTAGTGGCGGGGGGGCCTCTGAGCAGTTCTTC. Translated, it gives CASSPPSGGGASEQFF.

The V gene is TRBV11-2, the J gene TRBJ2-3; 7 bases fit TRBD2. V trimming: 1 base; J trimming: 1 base; junction bases outside the gene matches: 2. Germline-derived CDR1 and CDR2 are SGHAT and FQNNGV. CDR3 length: 15 residues. The CDR3 DNA reads as TGTGCCAGCAGCTTAGGTCGGGGGGGCACAGATACGCAGTATTTT. Translated: CASSLGRGGTDTQYF.

The table lists this clone with many counts. The chain is built from TRBV19 and TRBJ2-1; D may be TRBD1 or TRBD2 (5 bases each). This CDR3 is 15 amino acids long. V gave up 7 bases and J gave up 5 bases, with 18 bases separating them. Germline CDR1 and CDR2: LNHDA and SQIVND (reference sequence). CDR3 sequence: CASTREGQDNNEQFF. CDR3 nucleotide sequence: TGTGCCAGTACTAGAGAGGGGCAGGATAACAATGAGCAGTTCTTC.

The chain joins TRBV24-1 to TRBJ1-4, with 10 bases identical to TRBD1. V lost 4 bases, J lost 7 bases, and 11 bases stayed unmatched. Germline CDR1 reads KGHDR; CDR2 reads SFDVKD. The CDR3 consists of 17 residues. The CDR3 nucleotides are TGTGCCACCAGTGACCTTCCTGACAGGGACAGGGGTGAAAAACTGTTTTTT. It codes for CATSDLPDRDRGEKLFF.

The chain links TRBV7-3 to TRBJ2-2; D unclear. Trimming took 2 bases from V and 4 from J, leaving 11 bases between them. This CDR3 has 15 amino acids. Germline CDR1 is SGHTA and CDR2 is FQGTGA. This CDR3 reads CASSLSGHTTGELFF. CDR3 bases: TGTGCCAGCAGCTTATCTGGGCATACCACCGGGGAGCTGTTTTTT.

V is TRBV30 and J is TRBJ1-3; 7 nucleotides match TRBD1. V lost 4 bases and J lost 0; bases outside the gene matches: 3. The CDR3 consists of 14 residues. Germline V lookup: CDR1 GTSNPN, CDR2 SVGIG (reference sequence). CDR3 sequence reads: CAWKQGSSGNTIYF. In nucleotides, the CDR3 is TGTGCCTGGAAACAGGGGAGCTCTGGAAACACCATATATTTT. Filled out from reference TRBV30 and TRBJ1-3, the complete variable domain reads SQTIHQWPATLVQPVGSPLSLECTVEGTSNPNLYWYRQAAGRGLQLLFYSVGIGQISSEVPQNLSASRPQDRQFILSSKKLLLSDSGFYLCAWKQGSSGNTIYFGEGSWLTVV.

The rearrangement links TRBV19 to TRBJ1-5, with D perhaps TRBD1 (6 bases). CDR1 is LNHDA, CDR2 SQIVND, per germline (reference sequence). The V end was cut by 6 bases, the J end by 4 bases, with 16 bases between. The CDR3 consists of 15 residues. The CDR3 spells CASSVYRERNQPQHF. The CDR3, as DNA: TGTGCCAGTAGCGTATACAGGGAACGGAATCAGCCCCAGCATTTT.

The CDR3 bases are TGTGCCAGCAGCCAAGCAGGGGGGTACGGTGAAAAACTGTTTTTT. Translated: CASSQAGGYGEKLFF. The rearrangement uses TRBV3-1 (or the pseudogene TRBV3-2) and TRBJ1-4; 7 bases match TRBD1. V lost 1 base, J lost 7 bases, and 6 bases stayed unmatched. The germline CDR1 and CDR2 sequences are LGHDT and YNNKEL (reference sequence). The CDR3 runs to 15 residues.

The chain couples TRBV30 to TRBJ1-1, with TRBD1 identical over 9 bases. CDR3 length: 18 amino acids. CDR1 GTSNPN and CDR2 SVGIG come from the germline V gene (reference sequence). The trim removed 3 bases at V and 0 bases at J, leaving 14 bases unmatched. CDR3 in DNA: TGTGCCTGGAGGGGGGGGACAGGGACCGGCAGGATGAACACTGAAGCTTTCTTT. Translation gives CAWRGGTGTGRMNTEAFF.

CDR3 coding DNA: TGTGCCAGCAGCCAAGGGGGGGTTCGGGGAGAGACCCAGTACTTC. It yields the protein CASSQGGVRGETQYF. The chain is built from TRBV3-1 (or the pseudogene TRBV3-2) and TRBJ2-5; TRBD2 is a possible D gene (6 bases). V was pared by 1 base and J by 4 bases, with 13 bases between. The CDR3 covers 15 residues. Germline V CDR1 and CDR2: LGHDT, YNNKEL (reference sequence).

The chain joins TRBV5-1 to TRBJ2-3; 9 bases are shared with TRBD1. The germline V gene has CDR1 SGHRS and CDR2 YFSETQ. The CDR3 is made up of 14 amino acids. V lost 4 bases and J lost 4; bases outside the gene matches: 4. CDR3 region: CASSLRQGADTQYF. Here the CDR3 DNA reads TGCGCCAGCAGCCTACGACAGGGGGCAGATACGCAGTATTTT.

The rearrangement joins TRBV2 to TRBJ1-6; D gene unclear. Germline CDR1 and CDR2: SNHLY and FYNNEI. Trimming took off 5 bases at V and 9 bases at J, with 8 bases between the two ends. This CDR3 is built from 12 residues. CDR3 sequence: CASSSEGSPLHF. CDR3 sequence (DNA): TGTGCCAGCAGTAGCGAGGGTTCACCCCTCCACTTT.

In its sample, this clone was seen once. V gene TRBV5-1 combines with J gene TRBJ2-1; 7 bases line up with TRBD2. CDR1 is SGHRS and CDR2 is YFSETQ in the germline V gene. The CDR3 covers 16 residues. The V gene end was trimmed by 1 base and the J gene end by 3 bases; junction bases not matched to a gene: 7. The CDR3 coding sequence is TGCGCCAGCAGCTTGTCCGGGGGGTCGTACTACAATGAGCAGTTCTTC. Translated, it gives CASSLSGGSYYNEQFF. Variable domain in full (rest from reference TRBV5-1 and TRBJ2-1): KAGVTQTPRYLIKTRGQQVTLSCSPISGHRSVSWYQQTPGQGLQFLFEYFSETQRNKGNFPGRFSGRQFSNSRSEMNVSTLELGDSALYLCASSLSGGSYYNEQFFGPGTRLTVL.

This chain connects TRBV4-3 to TRBJ2-1; D perhaps matches TRBD1 (5 bases). Germline CDR1 is LGHNA and CDR2 is YSLEER. The CDR3 runs 16 residues. Between the trimmed V and J ends, which lost 0 bases and 8 bases, there was a span of 17 bases. The CDR3 nucleotides read TGCGCCAGCAGCCAAGATCGGCTAGGGGTCGGCGATGAGCAGTTCTTC. Translation: CASSQDRLGVGDEQFF.

The chain recombines TRBV4-1 with TRBJ1-1, with D perhaps TRBD1 (6 bases). V lost 6 bases, J lost 3 bases, and 17 bases lay in between. Germline values: CDR1 MGHRA, CDR2 YSYEKL. CDR3 size: 15 residues. Written as DNA, the CDR3 is TGCGCCAGCAGGGGAAGGGGGGGTGCATACACTGAAGCTTTCTTT. Translating it yields CASRGRGGAYTEAFF.

The chain uses TRBV28 and TRBJ1-6; D not certain. The CDR3 runs 13 residues. Germline V gene sequence: CDR1 MDHEN, CDR2 SYDVKM. V was trimmed by 1 base and J by 7 bases, leaving 5 bases between them. CDR3 sequence reads: CASSLLANSPLHF. The CDR3 DNA reads TGTGCCAGCAGTTTATTGGCCAATTCACCCCTCCACTTT.

V usage is TRBV6-5 and J usage is TRBJ2-7; perhaps TRBD2 as D (7 bases). This CDR3 spans 15 amino acids. The V end lost 4 bases, the J end lost 7 bases, and 20 bases lay between the germline ends. The germline CDR1 and CDR2 sequences are MNHEY and SVGAGI. The CDR3 protein is CASSSHGRGFFEQYF. Here the CDR3 DNA reads TGTGCCAGCAGTTCCCATGGGAGGGGGTTCTTTGAGCAGTACTTC.

This chain connects TRBV7-2 to TRBJ2-3; 7 nucleotides align to TRBD2. V gave up 1 base and J gave up 0 bases; unmatched junction bases: 4. CDR3 length: 16 residues. From germline, CDR1 is SGHTA and CDR2 FQGNSA. This CDR3 reads CASSLESGASTDTQYF. As DNA, the CDR3 is TGTGCCAGCAGCTTAGAGAGCGGGGCCAGCACAGATACGCAGTATTTT.

The chain carries TRBV2 and TRBJ2-7, with TRBD1 matching 10 bases. J was trimmed by 3 bases and V by 5 bases; bases with no gene match: 7. Germline loops: CDR1 SNHLY, CDR2 FYNNEI. This CDR3 has 15 amino acids. The CDR3 loop reads CASSLGQGTRYEQYF. The CDR3 DNA reads as TGTGCCAGCAGTTTGGGACAGGGGACACGCTACGAGCAGTACTTC.

The rearrangement uses TRBV5-1 and TRBJ2-1; 11 positions match TRBD2. The trim removed 4 bases at V and 5 bases at J, leaving 11 bases unmatched. CDR3 length: 17 residues. Germline CDR1 and CDR2: SGHRS and YFSETQ. The CDR3 DNA is TGCGCCAGCAGCGTGGAAACCTTAGCGGGGGGGAACAATGAGCAGTTCTTC. As protein: CASSVETLAGGNNEQFF.

The chain is built from TRBV5-1 and TRBJ2-7; a possible D gene is TRBD1 (6 bases). Between the trimmed V and J ends, which lost 0 bases and 4 bases, there was a span of 11 bases. In germline, CDR1 is SGHRS, CDR2 YFSETQ. The CDR3 extends over 14 amino acids. In nucleotides, the CDR3 is TGCGCCAGCAGCTTGGCTCACACAGGGTACGAGCAGTACTTC. As protein: CASSLAHTGYEQYF.

This clone appeared a few times. The chain carries TRBV7-9 and TRBJ1-5; D gene ambiguous. The V gene's germline CDR1 is SEHNR and CDR2 FQNEAQ (reference sequence). The CDR3 length is 12 residues. Trimming removed 0 bases at V and 6 bases at J, with 3 bases between. The chain's CDR3 is CASSLASQPQHF. Here the CDR3 DNA reads TGTGCCAGCAGCTTAGCGAGTCAGCCCCAGCATTTT.

The CDR3 DNA reads TGTGCCAGCAGCTTTAGGCCTAGCGATACGCAGTATTTT. The encoded protein is CASSFRPSDTQYF. V and J are TRBV7-3 and TRBJ2-3, with a weak D call TRBD2 (5 bases). Germline V CDR1 and CDR2: SGHTA, FQGTGA. V gave up 3 bases and J gave up 6 bases, with 10 bases separating them. CDR3 length equals 13 residues.

In regard to this clone: Other DNA sequences in the sample encode the same CDR3. The chain links TRBV19 to TRBJ1-1; D gene unclear. Germline V gives CDR1 LNHDA, CDR2 SQIVND (reference sequence). This CDR3 comprises 14 residues. V was trimmed by 2 bases and J by 1 base, leaving 8 bases between them. CDR3 loop: CASSISGRNTEAFF. The CDR3 DNA follows: TGTGCCAGTAGTATATCTGGCAGGAACACTGAAGCTTTCTTT.

The gene calls are TRBV19 and TRBJ2-5; 7 bases agree with TRBD2. The junction had 8 bases not matched to a gene; V was cut back by 3 bases and J by 1 base. The CDR3 length is 16 residues. The germline CDR1 and CDR2 sequences are LNHDA and SQIVND (reference sequence). The DNA for the CDR3 is TGTGCCAGTAGTATTTCCCCAGCGGGGCTCCAAGAGACCCAGTACTTC. This gives the protein CASSISPAGLQETQYF.

This clone appeared a single time. The chain uses TRBV4-1 and TRBJ2-2, with a possible D match to TRBD2 (6 bases). CDR1 and CDR2 from the germline V gene are MGHRA and YSYEKL. This CDR3 is 15 amino acids long. Trimming left V 1 base short and J 4 bases short, with 10 bases between. DNA of the CDR3: TGCGCCAGCAGCCAAGCTCGGAGGGGCACCGGGGAGCTGTTTTTT. Its translation is CASSQARRGTGELFF.

This chain uses TRBV3-1 (or the pseudogene TRBV3-2) with TRBJ1-6; the D is unclear. V was shortened by 5 bases and J by 6 bases, with 11 bases between the two germline ends. The CDR3 length is 14 residues. Germline CDR1 reads LGHDT; CDR2 reads YNNKEL (reference sequence). CDR3 nucleotide sequence: TGTGCCAGCAGCACAGTAGCGGCTAATTCACCCCTCCACTTT. Translated, it gives CASSTVAANSPLHF.

V usage is TRBV4-2 and J usage is TRBJ2-3; 9 bases map to TRBD2. J lost 0 bases, V lost 1 base, and 8 bases had no gene match. The length of the CDR3 is 18 residues. CDR1 LGHNA and CDR2 YNFKEQ come from the germline V gene. CDR3 nucleotide sequence: TGTGCCAGCAGCCAAGCGGGGGTAGCGGGGGCTAGCACAGATACGCAGTATTTT. Translated, it gives CASSQAGVAGASTDTQYF.

V and J are TRBV28 and TRBJ1-4; D perhaps matches TRBD1 (5 bases). The CDR3 loop spans 13 amino acids. Germline-derived CDR1 and CDR2 are MDHEN and SYDVKM. Trimming left V 7 bases short and J 8 bases short, with 14 bases between. The CDR3 loop is CASNQGIREKLFF. As DNA, the CDR3 is TGTGCCAGCAACCAGGGAATTAGGGAAAAACTGTTTTTT. Using reference TRBV28 and TRBJ1-4 for the parts outside the CDR3, the full variable domain is DVKVTQSSRYLVKRTGEKVFLECVQDMDHENMFWYRQDPGLGLRLIYFSYDVKMKEKGDIPEGYSVSREKKERFSLILESASTNQTSMYLCASNQGIREKLFFGSGTQLSVL.

This chain links TRBV6-7 with TRBJ2-2; D may be TRBD1 (5 bases). Being an ORF, TRBV6-7 has a function that is uncertain. The germline V and J ends were trimmed by 7 bases and 2 bases, with 11 bases remaining between them. This CDR3 has 14 residues. This CDR3 is CASKGLINTGELFF. The CDR3, as DNA: TGTGCCAGCAAGGGGTTGATAAACACCGGGGAGCTGTTTTTT.

The chain recombines TRBV29-1 with TRBJ2-2; 7 nucleotides match TRBD1. This CDR3 is built from 14 residues. V lost 1 base and J lost 3; bases outside the gene matches: 2. Germline V gene data show CDR1 as SQVTM and CDR2 as ANQGSEA. The CDR3 DNA sequence: TGCAGCGTTGAAGTCGGGACAGACACCGGGGAGCTGTTTTTT. Residues: CSVEVGTDTGELFF.

This chain uses TRBV27 with TRBJ2-4, with TRBD1 identical over 8 bases. The CDR3 has 16 amino acids. Germline V gene data show CDR1 as MNHEY and CDR2 as SMNVEV (reference sequence). V dropped 5 bases and J dropped 3; count of bases not matched to a gene: 9. CDR3: CASSPGTGLGKNIQYF. The CDR3 DNA reads as TGTGCCAGCAGTCCCGGGACAGGTTTGGGCAAAAACATTCAGTACTTC.